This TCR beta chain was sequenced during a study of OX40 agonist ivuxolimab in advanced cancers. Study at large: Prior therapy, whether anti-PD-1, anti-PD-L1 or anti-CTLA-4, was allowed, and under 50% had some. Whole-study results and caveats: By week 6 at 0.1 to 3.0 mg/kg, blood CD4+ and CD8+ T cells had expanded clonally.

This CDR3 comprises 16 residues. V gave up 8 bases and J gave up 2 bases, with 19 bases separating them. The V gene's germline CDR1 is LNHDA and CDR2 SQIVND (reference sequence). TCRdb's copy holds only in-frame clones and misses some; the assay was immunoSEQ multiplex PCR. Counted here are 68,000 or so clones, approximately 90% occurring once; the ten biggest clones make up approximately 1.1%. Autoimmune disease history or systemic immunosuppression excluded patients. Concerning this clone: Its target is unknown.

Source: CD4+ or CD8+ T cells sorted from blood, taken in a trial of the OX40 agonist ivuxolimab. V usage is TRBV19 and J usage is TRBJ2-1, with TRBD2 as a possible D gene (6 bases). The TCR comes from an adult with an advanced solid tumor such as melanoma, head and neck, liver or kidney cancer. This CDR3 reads CASGPGAPSPYNEQFF. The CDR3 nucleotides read TGTGCCAGTGGGCCGGGAGCGCCTTCCCCCTACAATGAGCAGTTCTTC. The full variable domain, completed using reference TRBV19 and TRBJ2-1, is DGGITQSPKYLFRKEGQNVTLSCEQNLNHDAMYWYRQDPGQGLRLIYYSQIVNDFQKGDIAEGYSVSREKKESFPLTVTSAQKNPTAFYLCASGPGAPSPYNEQFFGPGTRLTVL.